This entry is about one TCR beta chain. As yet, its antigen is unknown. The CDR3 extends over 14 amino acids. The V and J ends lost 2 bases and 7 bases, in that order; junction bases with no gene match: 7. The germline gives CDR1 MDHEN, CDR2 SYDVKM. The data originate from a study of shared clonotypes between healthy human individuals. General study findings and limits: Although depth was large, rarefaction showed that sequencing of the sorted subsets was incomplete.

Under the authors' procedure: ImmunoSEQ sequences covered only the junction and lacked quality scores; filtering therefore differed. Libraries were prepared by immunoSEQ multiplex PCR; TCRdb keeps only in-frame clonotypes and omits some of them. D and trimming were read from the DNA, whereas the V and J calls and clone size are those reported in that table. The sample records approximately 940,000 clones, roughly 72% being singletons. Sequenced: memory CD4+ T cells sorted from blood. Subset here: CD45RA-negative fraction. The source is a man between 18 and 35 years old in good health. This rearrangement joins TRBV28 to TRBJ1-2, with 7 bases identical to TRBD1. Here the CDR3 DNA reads TGTGCCAGCAGTTTACGCAGGGGGTCGGGTGGCTACACCTTC. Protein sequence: CASSLRRGSGGYTF.